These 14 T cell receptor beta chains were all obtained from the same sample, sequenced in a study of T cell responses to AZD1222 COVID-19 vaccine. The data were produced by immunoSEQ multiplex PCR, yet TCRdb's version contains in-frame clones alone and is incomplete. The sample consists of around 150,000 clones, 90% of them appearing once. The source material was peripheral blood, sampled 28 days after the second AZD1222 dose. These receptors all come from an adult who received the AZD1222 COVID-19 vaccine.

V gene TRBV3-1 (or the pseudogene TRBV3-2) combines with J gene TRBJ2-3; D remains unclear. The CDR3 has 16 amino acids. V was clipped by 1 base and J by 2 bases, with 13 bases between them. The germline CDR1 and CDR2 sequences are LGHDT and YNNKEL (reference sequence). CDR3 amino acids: CASSQGSLQITDTQYF. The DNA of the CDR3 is TGTGCCAGCAGCCAAGGCTCGCTCCAAATCACAGATACGCAGTATTTT.

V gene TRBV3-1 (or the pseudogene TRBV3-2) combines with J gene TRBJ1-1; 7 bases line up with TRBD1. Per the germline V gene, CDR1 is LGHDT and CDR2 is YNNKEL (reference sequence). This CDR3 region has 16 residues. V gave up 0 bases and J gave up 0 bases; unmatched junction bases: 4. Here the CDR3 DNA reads TGTGCCAGCAGCCAAGAAAGGGGGCTCATGAACACTGAAGCTTTCTTT. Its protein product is CASSQERGLMNTEAFF.

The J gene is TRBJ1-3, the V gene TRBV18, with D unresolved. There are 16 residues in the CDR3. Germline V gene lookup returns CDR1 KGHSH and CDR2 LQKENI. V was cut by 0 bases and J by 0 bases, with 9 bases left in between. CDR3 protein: CASSPPGRHSGNTIYF. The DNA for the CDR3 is TGTGCCAGCTCACCACCGGGCAGACACTCTGGAAACACCATATATTTT.

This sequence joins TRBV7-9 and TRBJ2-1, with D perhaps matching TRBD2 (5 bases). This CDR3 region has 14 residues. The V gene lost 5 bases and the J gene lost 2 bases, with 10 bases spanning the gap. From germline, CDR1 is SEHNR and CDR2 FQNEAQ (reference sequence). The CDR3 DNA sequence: TGTGCCAGCAGCGCGAGGGAGCCCTACAATGAGCAGTTCTTC. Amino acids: CASSAREPYNEQFF.

The DNA for the CDR3 is TGTGCCAGCTCACCACGGGATTCCGGGGAGCTGTTTTTT. The encoded protein is CASSPRDSGELFF. The chain employs TRBV18 and TRBJ2-2; no definite D call. Trimming pared 1 base from V and 6 bases from J, leaving 6 bases between. This CDR3 contains 13 residues. Germline V CDR1 and CDR2: KGHSH, LQKENI.

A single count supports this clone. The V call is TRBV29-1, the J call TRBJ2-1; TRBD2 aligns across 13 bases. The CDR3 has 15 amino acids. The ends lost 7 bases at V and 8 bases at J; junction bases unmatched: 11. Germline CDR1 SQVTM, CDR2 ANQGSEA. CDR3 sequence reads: CSAPRLAGGRDEQFF. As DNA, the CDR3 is TGCAGCGCCCCTAGACTAGCGGGAGGCCGGGATGAGCAGTTCTTC.

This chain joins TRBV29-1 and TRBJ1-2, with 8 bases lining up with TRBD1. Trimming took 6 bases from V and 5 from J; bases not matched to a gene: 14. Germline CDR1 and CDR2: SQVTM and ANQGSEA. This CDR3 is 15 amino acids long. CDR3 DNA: TGCAGCGTCACTTCGTACAGGGGGTCTGGGTATGGCTACACCTTC. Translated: CSVTSYRGSGYGYTF.

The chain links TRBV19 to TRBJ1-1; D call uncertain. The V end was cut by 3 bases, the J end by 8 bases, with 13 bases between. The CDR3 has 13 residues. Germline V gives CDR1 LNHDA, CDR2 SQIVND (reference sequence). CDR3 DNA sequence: TGTGCCAGTAGTATCCCGACCGGGAAAGAAGCTTTCTTT. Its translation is CASSIPTGKEAFF. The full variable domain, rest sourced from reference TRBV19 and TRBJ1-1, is DGGITQSPKYLFRKEGQNVTLSCEQNLNHDAMYWYRQDPGQGLRLIYYSQIVNDFQKGDIAEGYSVSREKKESFPLTVTSAQKNPTAFYLCASSIPTGKEAFFGQGTRLTVV.

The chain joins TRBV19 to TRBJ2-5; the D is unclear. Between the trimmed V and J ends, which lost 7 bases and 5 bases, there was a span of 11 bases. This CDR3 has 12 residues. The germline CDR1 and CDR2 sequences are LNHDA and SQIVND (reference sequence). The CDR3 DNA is TGTGCCAGTAAGGGATTTGCGGAGACCCAGTACTTC. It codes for CASKGFAETQYF. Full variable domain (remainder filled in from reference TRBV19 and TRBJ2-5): DGGITQSPKYLFRKEGQNVTLSCEQNLNHDAMYWYRQDPGQGLRLIYYSQIVNDFQKGDIAEGYSVSREKKESFPLTVTSAQKNPTAFYLCASKGFAETQYFGPGTRLLVL.

CDR3 amino acids: CSASGLPNTEAFF. The CDR3 bases are TGCAGTGCTAGTGGCCTACCGAACACTGAAGCTTTCTTT. The chain has TRBV20-1 and TRBJ1-1; D ambiguous. Germline CDR1 is DFQATT and CDR2 is SNEGSKA (reference sequence). This CDR3 region has 13 residues. Deletions cut 3 bases from V and 1 base from J, with 9 bases between.

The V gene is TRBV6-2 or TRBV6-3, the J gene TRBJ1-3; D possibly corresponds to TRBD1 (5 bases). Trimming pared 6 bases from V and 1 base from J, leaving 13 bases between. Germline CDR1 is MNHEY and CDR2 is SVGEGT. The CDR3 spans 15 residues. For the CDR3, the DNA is TGTGCCAGCAGACCTCCCGGGGGGTCTGGAAACACCATATATTTT. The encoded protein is CASRPPGGSGNTIYF.

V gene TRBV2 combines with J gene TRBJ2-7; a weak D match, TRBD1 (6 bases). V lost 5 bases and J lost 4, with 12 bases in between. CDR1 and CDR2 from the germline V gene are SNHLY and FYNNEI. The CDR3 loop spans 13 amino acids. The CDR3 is CASSQGIGYEQYF. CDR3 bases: TGTGCCAGCAGTCAGGGGATAGGGTACGAGCAGTACTTC.

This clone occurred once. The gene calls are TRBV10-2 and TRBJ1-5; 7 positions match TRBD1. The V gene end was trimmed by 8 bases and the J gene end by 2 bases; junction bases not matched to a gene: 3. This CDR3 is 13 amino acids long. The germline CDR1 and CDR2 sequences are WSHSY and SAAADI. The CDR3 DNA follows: TGCGCCAGCGGTACAGGGGGCAATCAGCCCCAGCATTTT. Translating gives CASGTGGNQPQHF.

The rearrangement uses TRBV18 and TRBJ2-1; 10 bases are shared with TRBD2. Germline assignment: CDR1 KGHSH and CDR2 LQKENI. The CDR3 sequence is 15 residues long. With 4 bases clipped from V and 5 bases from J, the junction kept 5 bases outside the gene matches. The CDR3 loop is CASSLWTSGHNEQFF. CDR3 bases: TGTGCCAGCTCACTTTGGACTAGCGGCCACAATGAGCAGTTCTTC. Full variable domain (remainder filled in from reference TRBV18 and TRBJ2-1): NAGVMQNPRHLVRRRGQEARLRCSPMKGHSHVYWYRQLPEEGLKFMVYLQKENIIDESGMPKERFSAEFPKEGPSILRIQQVVRGDSAAYFCASSLWTSGHNEQFFGPGTRLTVL.